The rows below give T cell receptor beta chains drawn from one sample of a study of blood T cell repertoires in COVID-19. Sequenced by immunoSEQ multiplex PCR; TCRdb stores in-frame clones only, minus some. The data contain 140,000 to 150,000 clones, about 87% of them seen just once; the ten biggest clones take up about 1.7%. Material: peripheral blood. These receptors were obtained from a woman in her fifties or sixties with acute or convalescent COVID-19. Both conserved end residues are part of each CDR3. D genes are given only for firm matches. Only part of the rows carry a size: once, few, many, or a class if the clone is expanded.

TRBJ1-3 | TRBV6-6 | NA | few | TGTGCCAGCAGTTCCCTCTCTGGAAACACCATATATTTT | CASSSLSGNTIYF
TRBJ2-2 | TRBV7-2 | NA | NA | TGTGCCAGCAGCTTAGTATCGAACACCGGGGAGCTGTTTTTT | CASSLVSNTGELFF
TRBJ2-2 | TRBV6-2/TRBV6-3 | TRBD2 | NA | TGTGCCAGCAGTTGGATAGCGGGACGAACCGGGGAGCTGTTTTTT | CASSWIAGRTGELFF
TRBJ2-6 | TRBV6-5 | TRBD1 | NA | TGTGCCAGCACCTGGACAGGGTACGGGGCCAACGTCCTGACTTTC | CASTWTGYGANVLTF
TRBJ2-3 | TRBV6-5 | NA | NA | TGTGCCAGCAGTTTCACCACCAGGGGTTCCACAGATACGCAGTATTTT | CASSFTTRGSTDTQYF
TRBJ1-4 | TRBV5-1 | TRBD1 | NA | TGCGCCAGCAGACAAGACAGGGGGACAACTAATGAAAAACTGTTTTTT | CASRQDRGTTNEKLFF
TRBJ2-3 | TRBV18 | TRBD2 | NA | TGTGCCAGCTCAGGAGCGGGAGGCCGGGATACGCAGTATTTT | CASSGAGGRDTQYF
TRBJ1-2 | TRBV19 | TRBD1 | NA | TGTGCCAGTAGTGTTGACAGGGGAAGCTATGGCTACACCTTC | CASSVDRGSYGYTF
TRBJ1-2 | TRBV7-9 | NA | NA | TGTGCCAGCGAGGACTCATGGGGCTACACCTTC | CASEDSWGYTF
TRBJ2-7 | TRBV11-2 | NA | once | TGTGCCAGCAGCACCCAACAGGGAACCGAGCAGTACTTC | CASSTQQGTEQYF
TRBJ1-2 | TRBV4-2 | NA | few | TGTGCCAGCAGCCAAGATGTAGCGGGGGGCGCGCGGGATGGCTACACCTTC | CASSQDVAGGARDGYTF